The clone carrying this T cell receptor beta chain appeared many times. The sample's time point: persistent/refractory GD, antithyroid drugs over 5 years with positive TRAb. With RNA extracted from PBMCs as input, the TCR library was made. Staff took around 9 milliliters of peripheral blood and put it into EDTA tubes. The record originates from a study of regulatory T cells in long-lasting Graves disease. There are 13 residues in the CDR3. CDR1 is MNHEY, CDR2 SVGAGI, per germline. V shed 0 bases and J shed 5 bases, with 7 bases lying between them. The TCR beta library used iRepertoire HTBI primers with Arm-PCR amplification of CDR3. TCRdb fed the multiplex PCR reads into MiXCR, producing one record per CDR3 protein. The sample gives hundreds of thousands of distinct CDR3 sequences, roughly 20% of which show up once; around 21% is in the top ten.

The receptor comes from a female donor with Graves disease. Sequencing was performed on peripheral blood mononuclear cells (PBMCs), taken when the disease was refractory, from a patient treated with antithyroid drugs. V gene TRBV6-5 combines with J gene TRBJ2-5, with D possibly matching TRBD2 (5 bases). CDR3: CASSYSERETQYF. CDR3 coding DNA: TGTGCCAGCAGTTACTCCGAGCGGGAGACCCAGTACTTC.